What follows are 16 T cell receptor beta chains derived from one specimen sequenced in a study of preoperative IRX-2 immunotherapy in early breast cancer. The treatment is: preoperative locoregional IRX-2 cytokine immunotherapy. Method: immunoSEQ multiplex PCR; TCRdb's copy keeps in-frame clones and lacks some. Counted here are fewer than 35,000 clones, just under 90% occurring once; the ten biggest clones make up 1.6%. The source material was tumor tissue, sampled after IRX-2 immunotherapy. These receptors were taken from a human donor with breast cancer.

This sequence joins TRBV5-1 and TRBJ2-6, with D unclear. This CDR3 has 15 residues. Deletions cut 3 bases from V and 0 bases from J, with 7 bases between. Germline assignment: CDR1 SGHRS and CDR2 YFSETQ. CDR3 sequence: CASSSQISGANVLTF. In nucleotides, the CDR3 is TGCGCCAGCAGCTCCCAGATCTCTGGGGCCAACGTCCTGACTTTC.

The rearrangement links TRBV6-8 to TRBJ2-7; D might be TRBD2 (6 bases). The CDR3 spans 14 residues. The germline V gene encodes CDR1 MNHGY and CDR2 SAAAGT. V was clipped by 0 bases and J by 4 bases, with 10 bases between them. The CDR3 spells CASSYSIAGYEQYF. CDR3 nucleotides: TGTGCCAGCAGTTACTCGATCGCGGGGTACGAGCAGTACTTC.

V and J are TRBV5-1 and TRBJ2-2; TRBD2 agrees at 8 bases. The CDR3 spans 16 residues. V lost 0 bases, J lost 4 bases, and 5 bases stayed unmatched. The germline V gene has CDR1 SGHRS and CDR2 YFSETQ. CDR3 in DNA: TGCGCCAGCAGCTTGGTTAGCGGGGCTAGCACCGGGGAGCTGTTTTTT. Protein product: CASSLVSGASTGELFF.

J is TRBJ1-1 and V is TRBV2; no clear D gene. The CDR3 runs 15 residues. Germline lookup yields CDR1 SNHLY and CDR2 FYNNEI. V was cut by 6 bases and J by 1 base, with 15 bases left in between. CDR3 coding DNA: TGTGCCAGCAGGATAGGGCACGGGAAGAACACTGAAGCTTTCTTT. It specifies CASRIGHGKNTEAFF.

The chain joins TRBV6-8 to TRBJ2-3; 9 nucleotides line up with TRBD2. Per germline, CDR1 MNHGY and CDR2 SAAAGT. The CDR3 length is 16 residues. Germline trimming cut 4 bases from V and 0 bases from J; bases unmatched to any gene: 5. Written as DNA, the CDR3 is TGTGCCAGCAGTTCTCTAGCGGGGATTAGCACAGATACGCAGTATTTT. Translation: CASSSLAGISTDTQYF.

The chain is built from TRBV7-4 and TRBJ1-2, with D possibly TRBD1 on 5 matching bases. The CDR3 loop spans 14 amino acids. Per the germline V gene, CDR1 is SGHVT and CDR2 is SQSDAQ. The V and J ends lost 1 base and 3 bases respectively, with 9 bases between them. This CDR3 reads CASSLGGTYYGYTF. CDR3 coding DNA: TGTGCCAGCAGCTTAGGCGGGACGTACTATGGCTACACCTTC.

The chain carries TRBV29-1 and TRBJ2-1; no clear D. The V gene lost 6 bases and the J gene lost 4 bases, with 13 bases spanning the gap. This CDR3 contains 13 residues. Germline CDR1 SQVTM, CDR2 ANQGSEA. The chain's CDR3 is CSVGLGLYNEQFF. For the CDR3, the DNA is TGCAGCGTCGGATTAGGCCTGTACAATGAGCAGTTCTTC.

The chain employs TRBV29-1 and TRBJ1-5, with a weak D call TRBD1 (6 bases). Trimming shortened V by 6 bases and J by 2 bases, and 11 bases separated the two germline ends. The germline V gene encodes CDR1 SQVTM and CDR2 ANQGSEA. The length of the CDR3 is 13 residues. The CDR3 is CSVQQGGNQPQHF. The CDR3 nucleotides read TGCAGCGTCCAACAGGGAGGCAATCAGCCCCAGCATTTT.

The chain carries TRBV11-3 and TRBJ2-3, with D possibly being TRBD1 (6 bases). With 4 bases removed from V and 2 bases from J, the gap between germline ends came to 13 bases. This CDR3 region has 15 residues. Germline assignment: CDR1 SGHNT and CDR2 YENEEA. The CDR3 sequence: CASSSRGRLTDTQYF. CDR3 DNA sequence: TGTGCCAGCAGCTCCAGGGGACGGCTCACAGATACGCAGTATTTT.

The V call is TRBV6-8, the J call TRBJ2-7; 7 nucleotides agree with TRBD1. The CDR3 has 14 residues. V lost 6 bases to trimming and J lost 4 bases; unmatched junction nucleotides: 9. Looked up from germline, CDR1 is MNHGY and CDR2 is SAAAGT. The CDR3: CASRPNDREYEQYF. The DNA for the CDR3 is TGTGCCAGCAGACCCAACGACAGGGAATACGAGCAGTACTTC.

The genes are TRBV11-3 and TRBJ2-2; D may be TRBD1 or TRBD2 (6 bases each). V lost 5 bases and J lost 9, with 16 bases in between. The CDR3 length is 14 residues. The V gene's germline CDR1 is SGHNT and CDR2 YENEEA. The CDR3 reads CASSLSGGPRELFF. CDR3 coding DNA: TGTGCCAGCAGCCTCAGTGGGGGGCCGAGGGAGCTGTTTTTT. Full variable domain (rest looked up from reference TRBV11-3 and TRBJ2-2): EAGVVQSPRYKIIEKKQPVAFWCNPISGHNTLYWYLQNLGQGPELLIRYENEEAVDDSQLPKDRFSAERLKGVDSTLKIQPAELGDSAVYLCASSLSGGPRELFFGEGSRLTVL.

This clone was found once. V gene TRBV5-1 combines with J gene TRBJ2-3; 14 bases fit TRBD2. Unmatched junction bases numbered 8, after V lost 6 bases and J lost 5 bases. Germline CDR1 and CDR2: SGHRS and YFSETQ. This CDR3 contains 16 residues. The CDR3, as DNA: TGCGCCAGCATCGGAGGGACTAGCGGGGGTGTAGATACGCAGTATTTT. Its protein product is CASIGGTSGGVDTQYF.

This chain links TRBV10-1 with TRBJ1-1; TRBD1 matches 11 bases. CDR3 length: 14 amino acids. The germline V gene encodes CDR1 WNHNN and CDR2 SYGVQD (reference sequence). V lost 9 bases, J lost 4 bases, and 7 bases stayed unmatched. CDR3 residues: CARGTGGETTEAFF. The DNA of the CDR3 is TGCGCCAGAGGGACAGGGGGAGAGACCACTGAAGCTTTCTTT.

The chain joins TRBV11-3 to TRBJ1-2; 8 positions agree with TRBD1. CDR3 size: 15 residues. Germline trimming cut 4 bases from V and 4 bases from J; bases unmatched to any gene: 8. Germline V gene data show CDR1 as SGHNT and CDR2 as YENEEA. The CDR3 nucleotides read TGTGCCAGCAGCTCGGGCACCGACAGGGGCTATGGCTACACCTTC. Amino acids: CASSSGTDRGYGYTF.

The chain links TRBV19 to TRBJ1-3; TRBD1 matches 7 bases. Germline-derived CDR1 and CDR2 are LNHDA and SQIVND (reference sequence). J lost 0 bases, V lost 5 bases, and 4 bases had no gene match. The CDR3 sequence is 15 residues long. The CDR3 DNA sequence: TGTGCCAGTAGTCCCCGGACAGGCTCTGGAAACACCATATATTTT. Its translation: CASSPRTGSGNTIYF.

The CDR3 here is CASSYSAAETQYF. Here the CDR3 DNA reads TGTGCCAGCAGCTATAGCGCTGCAGAGACCCAGTACTTC. The chain links TRBV7-8 to TRBJ2-5; maybe TRBD2 (5 bases). The V and J ends lost 4 bases and 4 bases respectively, with 10 bases between them. The CDR3 consists of 13 residues. Per germline, CDR1 SGHVS and CDR2 FQNEAQ.